This T cell receptor beta chain was documented in a study of blood T cell repertoires in COVID-19. Study-wide background: Donors in the United States, Italy and Spain gave samples during acute or convalescent COVID-19. PBMCs, B-cell-depleted T cells, or T cells provided the cDNA or gDNA that made up the material.

In the authors' workflow: Reference gene primer amplification gave nucleated cell count estimates. Profiled with immunoSEQ multiplex PCR; TCRdb holds only in-frame clones, not every one. V and J calls and clone size come straight from that table; D and trimming were deduced from the DNA. This table has about 100,000 clones, less than 85% appearing once. This CDR3 spans 16 amino acids. V shed 5 bases, J shed 4 bases, and the junction held 11 bases outside the gene matches. Germline lookup yields CDR1 LGHNA and CDR2 YNFKEQ. Sequenced: peripheral blood. The V gene is TRBV4-2, the J gene TRBJ2-3; 8 bases fit TRBD1. This TCR derives from a woman in her 70s with active or convalescent COVID-19. CDR3 amino acids: CASSIPGQAKSDTQYF. Here the CDR3 DNA reads TGTGCCAGCAGCATTCCGGGACAGGCAAAATCAGATACGCAGTATTTT.